This entry lists 18 T cell receptor beta chains sequenced from one sample in a study of shared clonotypes between healthy human individuals. The method was immunoSEQ multiplex PCR; TCRdb's version includes in-frame clones alone and lacks a portion of them. The top ten clones hold roughly 0.13% of a sample with around 2.3 million clones, under 97% of them seen once. The sequencing input was naive CD4+ T cells sorted from blood. Subset noted: CD45RA+ positively selected. The receptor source for this set is a man aged 18-30 years in good health.

The J gene is TRBJ1-1, the V gene TRBV27; D ambiguous. The CDR3 runs 13 residues. The V gene's germline CDR1 is MNHEY and CDR2 SMNVEV (reference sequence). Trimming stripped 5 bases from V and 0 bases from J, with 7 bases between. CDR3 residues: CASSPFVNTEAFF. CDR3 DNA sequence: TGTGCCAGCAGTCCCTTCGTGAACACTGAAGCTTTCTTT.

The chain carries TRBV19 and TRBJ1-5, with 7 bases identical to TRBD1. V gave up 8 bases and J gave up 5 bases; unmatched junction bases: 6. Germline assignment: CDR1 LNHDA and CDR2 SQIVND (reference sequence). The CDR3 sequence is 13 residues long. As DNA, the CDR3 is TGTGCCAGTTCCGGGACAGTAGATCAGCCCCAGCATTTT. Encoded protein: CASSGTVDQPQHF.

This chain connects TRBV18 to TRBJ2-1; D unresolved. Trimming cost V 1 base and J 1 base, with 11 bases left between them. The CDR3 consists of 16 residues. Germline CDR1 and CDR2: KGHSH and LQKENI. CDR3 amino acids: CASSPRAVPSYNEQFF. For the CDR3, the DNA is TGTGCCAGCTCACCACGGGCGGTCCCTTCCTACAATGAGCAGTTCTTC.

The chain joins TRBV7-2 to TRBJ1-4; D is uncertain. This CDR3 is 14 amino acids long. The germline gives CDR1 SGHTA, CDR2 FQGNSA. The ends were cut back, 5 bases at V and 0 bases at J, with 7 bases in the middle. The CDR3 bases are TGTGCCAGCAGCCGCACTACAACTAATGAAAAACTGTTTTTT. It translates to CASSRTTTNEKLFF.

The chain carries TRBV10-1 and TRBJ2-7, with 11 bases matching TRBD2. J lost 5 bases, V lost 3 bases, and 6 bases had no gene match. The germline CDR1 and CDR2 sequences are WNHNN and SYGVQD (reference sequence). This CDR3 has 15 amino acids. DNA of the CDR3: TGCGCCAGCAGTGAACTAGCGGGAGTATTCCACGAGCAGTACTTC. As protein: CASSELAGVFHEQYF.

This CDR3 reads CARRGRLYGYTF. The CDR3 DNA reads TGTGCCAGGAGGGGGCGGCTCTATGGCTACACCTTC. V is TRBV6-4 and J is TRBJ1-2; 7 nucleotides line up with TRBD1. The CDR3 contains 12 residues. V shed 9 bases, J shed 4 bases, and the junction held 5 bases outside the gene matches. CDR1 MRHNA and CDR2 SNTAGT come from the germline V gene.

The CDR3 nucleotides are TGTGCCAGCAGCCAGGGAGGGGACACCGGGGAGCTGTTTTTT. This codes for CASSQGGDTGELFF. V usage is TRBV5-4 and J usage is TRBJ2-2; 7 nucleotides line up with TRBD2. J lost 3 bases, V lost 4 bases, and 3 bases had no gene match. The CDR3 has 14 residues. The germline V gene has CDR1 SGHNT and CDR2 YYREEE (reference sequence).

Concerning this clone: This CDR3 is also generated by other DNA sequences in the sample. The V call is TRBV6-5, the J call TRBJ1-2, with TRBD1 matching 10 bases. Germline CDR1 is MNHEY and CDR2 is SVGAGI. V lost 5 bases to trimming and J lost 4 bases; unmatched junction nucleotides: 4. The CDR3 length is 14 residues. Here the CDR3 reads CASSRTGGFYGYTF. The CDR3 DNA sequence: TGTGCCAGCAGTAGGACAGGGGGTTTCTATGGCTACACCTTC.

The rearrangement uses TRBV2 and TRBJ1-5; no firm D call. The CDR3 runs to 16 residues. CDR1 and CDR2 (germline): SNHLY, FYNNEI. Trimming stripped 4 bases from V and 2 bases from J, with 15 bases between. CDR3 region: CASSAEGYSGNQPQHF. DNA of the CDR3: TGTGCCAGCAGTGCCGAGGGATATAGTGGCAATCAGCCCCAGCATTTT.

This rearrangement joins TRBV7-8 to TRBJ1-5, with D unclear. The V gene lost 2 bases and the J gene lost 11 bases, with 19 bases spanning the gap. Germline CDR1 is SGHVS and CDR2 is FQNEAQ. The CDR3 contains 15 residues. The CDR3 nucleotides are TGTGCCAGCAGCTTATCGCGGAGCGTGGTCCAAACCCAGCATTTT. It codes for CASSLSRSVVQTQHF.

V usage is TRBV7-9 and J usage is TRBJ1-1, with D unclear. Germline loops: CDR1 SEHNR, CDR2 FQNEAQ (reference sequence). The CDR3 loop spans 13 amino acids. The germline V and J ends were trimmed by 5 bases and 3 bases, with 10 bases remaining between them. The CDR3 region has the DNA TGTGCCAGCAGCCACGACACCGACACTGAAGCTTTCTTT. Amino acids: CASSHDTDTEAFF. Full variable domain (missing parts from reference TRBV7-9 and TRBJ1-1): DTGVSQNPRHKITKRGQNVTFRCDPISEHNRLYWYRQTLGQGPEFLTYFQNEAQLEKSRLLSDRFSAERPKGSFSTLEIQRTEQGDSAMYLCASSHDTDTEAFFGQGTRLTVV.

The chain combines TRBV19 with TRBJ2-7, with 10 bases that match TRBD1. After removal of 6 bases from V and 6 bases from J, the junction contained 20 bases not matched to a gene. Germline CDR1 LNHDA, CDR2 SQIVND (reference sequence). The CDR3 loop spans 18 amino acids. The CDR3 sequence: CASRRPGQGSHYLVEQYF. The CDR3, as DNA: TGTGCCAGTAGGAGACCGGGACAGGGGTCTCACTACTTGGTCGAGCAGTACTTC.

Note on this clone: Other DNA sequences within the sample encode an identical CDR3. V is TRBV2 and J is TRBJ2-2, with 7 bases matching TRBD1. V trimming: 6 bases; J trimming: 2 bases; junction bases outside the gene matches: 3. The CDR3 is 14 residues long. The germline CDR1 and CDR2 sequences are SNHLY and FYNNEI. CDR3 in DNA: TGTGCCAGCAGGGGGACAGCTAACACCGGGGAGCTGTTTTTT. Amino acid sequence: CASRGTANTGELFF.

In regard to this clone: In the same sample, other DNA sequences code for this CDR3. The chain recombines TRBV5-1 with TRBJ2-3, with a tentative D call TRBD1 (5 bases). The CDR3 extends over 13 amino acids. V was shortened by 3 bases and J by 3 bases, with 8 bases between the two germline ends. Per the germline V gene, CDR1 is SGHRS and CDR2 is YFSETQ. The CDR3 coding sequence is TGCGCCAGCAGCTCGCCAGGGACAGATACGCAGTATTTT. Translating gives CASSSPGTDTQYF.

As for this clone: A read error may account for a junction end that differs from germline. V and J are TRBV2 and TRBJ2-4; D is unresolved. The CDR3 contains 12 residues. The germline CDR1 and CDR2 sequences are SNHLY and FYNNEI. The CDR3 nucleotides are TGTGCCAGCAGGGAAGCCAAAAACATTCAGTACTTC. Translating it yields CASREAKNIQYF.

The chain joins TRBV11-2 to TRBJ1-2, with 11 positions matching TRBD1. Germline CDR1 SGHAT, CDR2 FQNNGV. The CDR3 is 14 residues long. Trimming cost V 5 bases and J 8 bases; bases outside gene matches: 7. In DNA, the CDR3 is TGTGCCAGCAGCCCCCAGGGACAGGGGGAAGGCTACACCTTC. Protein product: CASSPQGQGEGYTF.

This CDR3 reads CASSHGQGGYEQYF. The CDR3 coding sequence is TGCGCCAGCAGCCACGGACAGGGGGGGTACGAGCAGTACTTC. The chain joins TRBV5-1 to TRBJ2-7; 10 bases agree with TRBD1. The V segment lost 4 bases and the J segment 4 bases; nucleotides outside the gene matches: 5. The CDR3 runs to 14 residues. Germline lookup yields CDR1 SGHRS and CDR2 YFSETQ.

This clone was picked up one time. The chain has TRBV4-3 and TRBJ2-2, with 7 nucleotides matching TRBD2. CDR1 LGHNA and CDR2 YSLEER come from the germline V gene. This CDR3 is 15 amino acids long. The V segment lost 1 base and the J segment 3 bases; nucleotides outside the gene matches: 2. The CDR3 bases are TGCGCCAGCAGCCAAGGCGGGGGATACACCGGGGAGCTGTTTTTT. Translation: CASSQGGGYTGELFF.